The following is a T cell receptor (beta chain) sequence with its context. The table came from immunoSEQ multiplex PCR; TCRdb's copy has only in-frame clones and leaves some out. The sample has some 140,000 clones, 84% seen once. The length of the CDR3 is 18 residues. Per the germline V gene, CDR1 is LNHDA and CDR2 is SQIVND (reference sequence). The trim removed 9 bases at V and 4 bases at J, leaving 17 bases unmatched. The data were taken from a study of T cell responses to AZD1222 COVID-19 vaccine. The clonotype originates from an adult in good health. The starting material was peripheral blood, obtained on day 0 of AZD1222 vaccination. This chain uses TRBV19 with TRBJ2-1; 11 bases agree with TRBD2. CDR3 in amino acids: CASRQSASGGFRYNEQFF. The CDR3 DNA reads as TGTGCCAGCAGACAATCCGCTAGCGGGGGGTTTCGATACAATGAGCAGTTCTTC.